These T cell receptor beta chains were read from a single sample in a study of control samples from healthy donors and cancer patients. Profiling relied on immunoSEQ multiplex PCR, and the TCRdb table lists in-frame clones only, not all of them. The table lists 150,000 to 200,000 clones, 80% to 95% of them singletons. Sequencing input: blood. These receptors all stem from a woman aged 40 to 49 in good health. Each CDR3 is given with its conserved first and last residue. D genes are given only for firm matches. Rows give clone size only sometimes, using once, few, many, or a class for an expanded clone.

.,TRBV20-1,.,TRBJ1-4,CSAPSLGKLFF,TGCAGTGCTCCCAGCTTGGGAAAACTGTTTTTT
TRBD1,TRBV7-8,.,TRBJ1-1,CASSLRQGGTGTEAFF,TGTGCCAGCAGCCTACGACAGGGGGGAACAGGGACTGAAGCTTTCTTT
TRBD1,TRBV19,.,TRBJ1-3,CATDQDPGQGAGNTIYF,TGTGCCACCGACCAAGACCCGGGACAGGGAGCCGGAAACACCATATATTTT
TRBD1,TRBV7-9,.,TRBJ1-3,CASSRPGQGVPSNTIYF,TGTGCCAGCAGCCGTCCGGGACAGGGTGTCCCCTCAAACACCATATATTTT
.,TRBV3-1/TRBV3-2,.,TRBJ2-1,CASSPRGEAGPRREQFF,TGTGCCAGCAGCCCACGAGGGGAGGCCGGACCCCGGCGGGAGCAGTTCTTC
.,TRBV6-5,.,TRBJ1-4,CASSYSSLVPNEKLFF,TGTGCCAGCAGTTATAGTTCTCTAGTCCCTAATGAAAAACTGTTTTTT
.,TRBV7-2,once,TRBJ2-1,CASSAGGVRQFF,TGTGCCAGCAGCGCTGGGGGTGTCCGGCAGTTCTTC
.,TRBV20-1,.,TRBJ1-1,CSASWGTEAFF,TGCAGTGCCTCGTGGGGCACTGAAGCTTTCTTT
TRBD1,TRBV12-5,.,TRBJ2-7,CARAATGTGAYEQYF,TGTGCTAGGGCCGCGACCGGGACAGGGGCCTACGAGCAGTACTTC
.,TRBV6-5,.,TRBJ2-2,CASSSSMGTNTGELFF,TGTGCCAGCAGTTCTTCCATGGGCACGAACACCGGGGAGCTGTTTTTT
.,TRBV7-8,.,TRBJ1-4,CASSPDRINEKLFF,TGTGCCAGCAGCCCTGACAGGATTAATGAAAAACTGTTTTTT
TRBD2,TRBV19,.,TRBJ2-1,CASSLAGGRYNEQFF,TGTGCCAGTAGTCTAGCGGGGGGGCGGTACAATGAGCAGTTCTTC
.,TRBV19,.,TRBJ2-7,CASSNQETPTKQYF,TGTGCCAGTAGTAATCAGGAGACCCCTACGAAGCAGTACTTC
.,TRBV5-6,once,TRBJ2-2,CASSLVITGELFF,TGTGCCAGCAGCTTGGTCATCACCGGGGAGCTGTTTTTT
.,TRBV23-1,.,TRBJ1-2,CASPEKDNYGYTF,TGCGCCAGCCCCGAGAAGGACAACTATGGCTACACCTTC
.,TRBV7-9,.,TRBJ2-1,CASSLGSLDPYNEQFF,TGTGCCAGCAGTTTGGGTTCGCTAGATCCCTACAATGAGCAGTTCTTC
TRBD1,TRBV5-1,.,TRBJ2-1,CASSGSPGQSYNEQFF,TGCGCCAGCAGCGGTTCTCCGGGACAGTCCTACAATGAGCAGTTCTTC
.,TRBV5-1,.,TRBJ2-5,CASSRDGSYQETQYF,TGCGCCAGCAGCCGGGACGGCTCGTACCAAGAGACCCAGTACTTC
.,TRBV5-1,once,TRBJ2-2,CASSLFGGAGELFF,TGCGCCAGCAGCTTGTTTGGGGGCGCGGGGGAGCTGTTTTTT
TRBD2,TRBV13,.,TRBJ2-5,CASSSLAGGPVETQYF,TGTGCCAGCAGCTCACTAGCGGGGGGGCCAGTTGAGACCCAGTACTTC
TRBD2,TRBV5-1,.,TRBJ2-3,CASSLSGGSTDTQYF,TGCGCCAGCAGCTTAAGCGGGGGGAGCACAGATACGCAGTATTTT
TRBD2,TRBV9,.,TRBJ2-3,CASSYGSTSGELHTQYF,TGTGCCAGCAGCTATGGGAGTACTAGCGGGGAATTACATACGCAGTATTTT
.,TRBV19,.,TRBJ2-3,CASSHLRRDWGDTQYF,TGTGCCAGTAGCCACCTCAGGCGGGACTGGGGGGATACGCAGTATTTT
TRBD2,TRBV5-1,.,TRBJ2-3,CASSRALSGGAGGTQYF,TGCGCCAGCAGCCGTGCCCTAAGCGGGGGGGCAGGGGGTACGCAGTATTTT
.,TRBV7-3,few,TRBJ2-3,CASSNGPPDTQYF,TGTGCCAGCAGCAACGGGCCTCCGGATACGCAGTATTTT
TRBD1,TRBV27,.,TRBJ2-3,CASSRGQASTDTQYF,TGTGCCAGCAGTCGAGGACAGGCTAGCACAGATACGCAGTATTTT
.,TRBV7-8,.,TRBJ2-7,CASTHNMGGPTYEQYF,TGTGCCAGCACCCACAACATGGGGGGGCCCACCTACGAGCAGTACTTC
.,TRBV18,.,TRBJ1-1,CASSYQEGLNTEAFF,TGTGCCAGCTCGTACCAAGAGGGTCTTAACACTGAAGCTTTCTTT
.,TRBV29-1,.,TRBJ2-1,CSVEGQSSYNEQFF,TGCAGCGTTGAAGGACAGAGCTCCTACAATGAGCAGTTCTTC
.,TRBV10-3,once,TRBJ1-4,CAISEGQRTLFF,TGTGCCATCAGTGAGGGACAGCGGACCCTGTTTTTT
.,TRBV27,.,TRBJ2-2,CASSLSPMPQELFF,TGTGCCAGCAGTTTATCTCCCATGCCTCAGGAGCTGTTTTTT
TRBD1,TRBV5-1,.,TRBJ1-6,CASSFGTDNSPLHF,TGCGCCAGCAGCTTCGGGACAGATAATTCACCCCTCCACTTT
TRBD2,TRBV5-5,.,TRBJ2-1,CASSYGLAGSSYNEQFF,TGTGCCAGCAGCTATGGACTAGCCGGTAGCTCCTACAATGAGCAGTTCTTC
.,TRBV3-1/TRBV3-2,.,TRBJ2-2,CASSQGDHRELFF,TGTGCCAGCAGCCAAGGGGACCACCGGGAGCTGTTTTTT
TRBD1,TRBV27,.,TRBJ2-5,CASSSGQGVRETQYF,TGTGCCAGCAGTTCTGGACAGGGGGTACGGGAGACCCAGTACTTC
.,TRBV19,.,TRBJ1-1,CASSGTENTEAFF,TGTGCCAGTAGTGGCACAGAGAACACTGAAGCTTTCTTT
.,TRBV9,.,TRBJ2-7,CASSVRDNSPEQYF,TGTGCCAGCAGCGTTCGGGACAATAGTCCCGAGCAGTACTTC
TRBD1,TRBV7-8,.,TRBJ1-2,CASSLDRVIAGYTF,TGTGCCAGCAGCTTGGACAGGGTAATCGCTGGCTACACCTTC
.,TRBV5-8,.,TRBJ1-2,CASSLRTVFYGYTF,TGTGCCAGCAGCTTGAGGACAGTTTTCTATGGCTACACCTTC
.,TRBV20-1,once,TRBJ1-1,CSASEREAFF,TGCAGCGCTTCTGAAAGGGAAGCTTTCTTT
.,TRBV27,once,TRBJ2-7,CASSLKPDSYEQYF,TGTGCCAGCAGTTTAAAACCCGACTCATACGAGCAGTACTTC
TRBD1,TRBV18,.,TRBJ1-1,CASSPSTGVLTEAFF,TGTGCCAGCTCACCATCAACAGGGGTTCTCACTGAAGCTTTCTTT
.,TRBV27,.,TRBJ1-2,CASSPGRGYTF,TGTGCCAGCAGTCCCGGCAGAGGCTACACCTTC
.,TRBV5-6,.,TRBJ1-2,CASSLGQDGYTF,TGTGCCAGCAGCTTGGGGCAGGATGGCTACACCTTC